Included here is one TCR beta chain sequence, with context. Its antigen remains unknown. This entry belongs to a study of TIL therapy for anti-PD-1-resistant metastatic lung cancer. Turning to the study itself: Tumors carried a median about 1.6 non-synonymous mutations per megabase.

Time point denoted: pre-treatment sample, taken before nivolumab and TIL therapy. Tumor tissue came from excised metastases, mostly pleural nodules or supraclavicular lymph nodes. The CDR3 length is 15 residues. Germline CDR1 reads SNHLY; CDR2 reads FYNNEI. V shed 4 bases, J shed 4 bases, and the junction held 3 bases outside the gene matches. Study-level points and caveats: Many TIL product clones were absent from baseline tumor, suggesting clonal contraction.

The libraries were made with immunoSEQ v3. TCRdb's copy holds only in-frame clones and misses some; the assay was immunoSEQ multiplex PCR. The sample holds 13,000 or so clones, less than 75% seen once. Sequencing used tumor tissue, obtained at baseline. The chain carries TRBV2 and TRBJ2-1; the match to TRBD2 covers 11 bases. The receptor was derived from a woman between 25 and 85 years old with non-small cell lung cancer. CDR3 protein: CASSGLAGFYNEQFF. In nucleotides, the CDR3 is TGTGCCAGCAGTGGACTAGCGGGGTTTTACAATGAGCAGTTCTTC. Supplemented by reference TRBV2 and TRBJ2-1, the full variable domain reads EPEVTQTPSHQVTQMGQEVILRCVPISNHLYFYWYRQILGQKVEFLVSFYNNEISEKSEIFDDQFSVERPDGSNFTLKIRSTKLEDSAMYFCASSGLAGFYNEQFFGPGTRLTVL.